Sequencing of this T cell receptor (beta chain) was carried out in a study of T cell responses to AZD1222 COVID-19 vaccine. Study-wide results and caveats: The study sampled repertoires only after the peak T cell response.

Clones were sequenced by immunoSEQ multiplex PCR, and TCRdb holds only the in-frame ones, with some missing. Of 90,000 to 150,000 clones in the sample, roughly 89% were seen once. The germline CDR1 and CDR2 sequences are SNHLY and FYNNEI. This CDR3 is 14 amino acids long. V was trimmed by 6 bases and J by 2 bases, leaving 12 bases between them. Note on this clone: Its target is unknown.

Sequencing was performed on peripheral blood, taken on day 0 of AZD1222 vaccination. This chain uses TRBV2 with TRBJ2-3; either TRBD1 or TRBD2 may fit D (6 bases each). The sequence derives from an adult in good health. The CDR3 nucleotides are TGTGCCAGCAGGGTCAGGGGACTCACAGATACGCAGTATTTT. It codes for CASRVRGLTDTQYF.